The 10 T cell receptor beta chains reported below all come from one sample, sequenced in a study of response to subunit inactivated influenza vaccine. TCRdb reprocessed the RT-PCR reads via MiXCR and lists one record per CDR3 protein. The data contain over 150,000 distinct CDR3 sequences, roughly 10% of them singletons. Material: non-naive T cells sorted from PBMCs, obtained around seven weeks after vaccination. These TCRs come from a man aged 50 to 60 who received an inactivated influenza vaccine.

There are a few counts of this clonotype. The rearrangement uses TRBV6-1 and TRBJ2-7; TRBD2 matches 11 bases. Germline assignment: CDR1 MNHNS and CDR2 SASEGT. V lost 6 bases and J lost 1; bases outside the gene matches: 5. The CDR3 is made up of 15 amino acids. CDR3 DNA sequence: TGTGCCAGCAGGTTTGGGACTAGCGGATCCTACGAGCAGTACTTC. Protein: CASRFGTSGSYEQYF.

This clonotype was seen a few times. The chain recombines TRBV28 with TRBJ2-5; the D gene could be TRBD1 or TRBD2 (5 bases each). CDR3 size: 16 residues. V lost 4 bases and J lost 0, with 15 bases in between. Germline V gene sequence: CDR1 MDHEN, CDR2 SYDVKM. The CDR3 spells CASSSPGRSYQETQYF. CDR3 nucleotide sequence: TGTGCCAGCAGTTCCCCGGGACGCTCGTACCAAGAGACCCAGTACTTC.

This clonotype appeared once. This CDR3 is CAWRLGVGGYTF. The CDR3 DNA is TGTGCCTGGAGGTTGGGGGTCGGAGGCTACACCTTC. The chain links TRBV30 to TRBJ1-2; D possibly corresponds to TRBD1 (5 bases). The CDR3 runs to 12 residues. Germline CDR1 GTSNPN, CDR2 SVGIG (reference sequence). Trimming stripped 3 bases from V and 8 bases from J, with 13 bases between. Filled out from reference TRBV30 and TRBJ1-2, the complete variable domain reads SQTIHQWPATLVQPVGSPLSLECTVEGTSNPNLYWYRQAAGRGLQLLFYSVGIGQISSEVPQNLSASRPQDRQFILSSKKLLLSDSGFYLCAWRLGVGGYTFGSGTRLTVV.

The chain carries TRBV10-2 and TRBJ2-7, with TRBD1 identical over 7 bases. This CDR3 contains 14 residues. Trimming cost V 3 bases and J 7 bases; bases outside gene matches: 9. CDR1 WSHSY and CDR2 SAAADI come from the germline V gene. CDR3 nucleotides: TGCGCCAGCAGTGAAGGGGGCCCGTATGCTGAGCAGTACTTC. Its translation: CASSEGGPYAEQYF.

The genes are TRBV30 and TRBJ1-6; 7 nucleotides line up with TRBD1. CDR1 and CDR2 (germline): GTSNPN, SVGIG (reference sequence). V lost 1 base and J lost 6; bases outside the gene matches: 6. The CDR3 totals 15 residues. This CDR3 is CAWSAGTAFNSPLHF. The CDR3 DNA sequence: TGTGCCTGGAGTGCTGGGACAGCCTTTAATTCACCCCTCCACTTT.

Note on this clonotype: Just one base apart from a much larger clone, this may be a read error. CDR3 in DNA: TGTGCCAGCCTCACTTATGAGCGAACGGACAATGAGCAGTTCTTC. Protein product: CASLTYERTDNEQFF. This rearrangement joins TRBV18 to TRBJ2-1, with D hard to call. V was shortened by 8 bases and J by 5 bases, with 19 bases between the two germline ends. The germline gives CDR1 KGHSH, CDR2 LQKENI. The CDR3 has 15 amino acids.

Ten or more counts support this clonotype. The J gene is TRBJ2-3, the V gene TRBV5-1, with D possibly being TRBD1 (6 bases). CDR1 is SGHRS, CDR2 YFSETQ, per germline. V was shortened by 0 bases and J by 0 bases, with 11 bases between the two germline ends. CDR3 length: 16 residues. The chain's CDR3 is CASSLVGTTSTDTQYF. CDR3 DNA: TGCGCCAGCAGCTTGGTTGGGACAACTAGCACAGATACGCAGTATTTT.

In DNA, the CDR3 is TGTGCCACCAGCAGAGAAAACGGGCGCTACACCTTC. Its translation: CATSRENGRYTF. V gene TRBV15 combines with J gene TRBJ1-2; D not certain. The CDR3 covers 12 residues. V gave up 0 bases and J gave up 9 bases, with 8 bases separating them. Germline V CDR1 and CDR2: LNHNV, YYDKDF (reference sequence).

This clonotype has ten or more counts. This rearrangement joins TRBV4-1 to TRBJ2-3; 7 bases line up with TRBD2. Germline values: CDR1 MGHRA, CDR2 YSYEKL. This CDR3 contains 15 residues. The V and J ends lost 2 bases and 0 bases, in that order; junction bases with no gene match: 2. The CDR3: CASSQFGGSTDTQYF. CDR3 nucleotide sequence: TGCGCCAGCAGCCAATTCGGGGGGAGCACAGATACGCAGTATTTT.

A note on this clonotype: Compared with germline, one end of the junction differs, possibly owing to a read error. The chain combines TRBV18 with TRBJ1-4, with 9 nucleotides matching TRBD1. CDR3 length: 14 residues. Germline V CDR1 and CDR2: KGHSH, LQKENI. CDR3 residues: CATSRGQGGEKLFF. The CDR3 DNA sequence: TGTGCCACCTCACGGGGACAGGGAGGTGAAAAACTGTTTTTT.